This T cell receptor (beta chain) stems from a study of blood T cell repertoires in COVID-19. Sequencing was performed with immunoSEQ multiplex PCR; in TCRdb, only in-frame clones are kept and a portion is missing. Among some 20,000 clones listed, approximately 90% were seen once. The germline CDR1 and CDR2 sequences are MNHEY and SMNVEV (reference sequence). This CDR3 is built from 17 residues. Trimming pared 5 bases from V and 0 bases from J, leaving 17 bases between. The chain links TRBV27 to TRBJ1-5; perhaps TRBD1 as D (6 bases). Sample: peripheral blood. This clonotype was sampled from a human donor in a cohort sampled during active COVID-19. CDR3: CASSPYSRGGSNQPQHF. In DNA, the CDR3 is TGTGCCAGCAGTCCCTACTCGAGAGGGGGTAGCAATCAGCCCCAGCATTTT.